These T cell receptor beta chains were read from a single sample in a study of OX40 agonist ivuxolimab in advanced cancers. Using immunoSEQ multiplex PCR, the repertoire was profiled, and TCRdb retains in-frame clones only, with some absent. The repertoire holds tens of thousands of clones, with roughly nine tenths as singletons. The sample consisted of CD4+ or CD8+ T cells sorted from blood, taken in a trial of the OX40 agonist ivuxolimab. These receptors were taken from an adult with an advanced solid tumor such as melanoma, head and neck, liver or kidney cancer. The CDR3 runs from the conserved cysteine through the conserved F or W. The D gene is left open where the match is weak.

v_gene: TRBV9
len: 16
d_gene: TRBD2
j_gene: TRBJ2-1
CDR3nt: TGTGCCAGCAGCGTAAGTAGTAGCGGGAGTCTATATGAGCAGTTCTTC
CDR3aa: CASSVSSSGSLYEQFF

v_gene: TRBV4-3
len: 20
d_gene: TRBD2
j_gene: TRBJ2-2
CDR3nt: TGCGCCAGCAGCCAAGAAGGCTTGTTAACGGGAGGTCTGAGCACCGGGGAGCTGTTTTTT
CDR3aa: CASSQEGLLTGGLSTGELFF

v_gene: TRBV6-5
len: 15
d_gene: -
j_gene: TRBJ2-7
CDR3nt: TGTGCCAGCAGTTACTTCGACAGGACGAGCTACGAGCAGTACTTC
CDR3aa: CASSYFDRTSYEQYF

v_gene: TRBV7-9
len: 15
d_gene: TRBD1
j_gene: TRBJ1-5
CDR3nt: TGTGCCAGCAGCTCGAACAGGGGTGGCAATCAGCCCCAGCATTTT
CDR3aa: CASSSNRGGNQPQHF

v_gene: TRBV6-5
len: 14
d_gene: -
j_gene: TRBJ1-1
CDR3nt: TGTGCCAGCAGTTACTACGGTGTGAACACTGAAGCTTTCTTT
CDR3aa: CASSYYGVNTEAFF

v_gene: TRBV6-4
len: 15
d_gene: TRBD1
j_gene: TRBJ2-2
CDR3nt: TGTGCCAGCAGTGAAACAGGGGCCTCCGGTGGGGAGCTGTTTTTT
CDR3aa: CASSETGASGGELFF

v_gene: TRBV5-1
len: 14
d_gene: -
j_gene: TRBJ2-1
CDR3nt: TGCGCCAGCAGCAAAGGTCAGGGGGGCAATGAGCAGTTCTTC
CDR3aa: CASSKGQGGNEQFF

v_gene: TRBV7-9
len: 15
d_gene: -
j_gene: TRBJ2-7
CDR3nt: TGTGCCAGCAGCCGAGAGACCTCCGCGGGGTACGAGCAGTACTTC
CDR3aa: CASSRETSAGYEQYF

v_gene: TRBV20-1
len: 11
d_gene: -
j_gene: TRBJ2-7
CDR3nt: TGCAGTGCTACACAGGGCTACGAGCAGTACTTC
CDR3aa: CSATQGYEQYF

v_gene: TRBV7-9
len: 16
d_gene: TRBD1
j_gene: TRBJ1-2
CDR3nt: TGTGCCAGCAGCTCCCGTGAGGGACAGGGATTCTATGGCTACACCTTC
CDR3aa: CASSSREGQGFYGYTF

v_gene: TRBV28
len: 14
d_gene: TRBD1
j_gene: TRBJ2-7
CDR3nt: TGTGCCAGCAGTTTGGGACAGGGGGCCTACGAGCAGTACTTC
CDR3aa: CASSLGQGAYEQYF

v_gene: TRBV6-5
len: 14
d_gene: TRBD1
j_gene: TRBJ1-2
CDR3nt: TGTGCCAGCAGTTACTCGCGGACAGGCTATGGCTACACCTTC
CDR3aa: CASSYSRTGYGYTF

v_gene: TRBV30
len: 12
d_gene: -
j_gene: TRBJ1-2
CDR3nt: TGTGCCTGGACAGGCGAAATCTATGGCTACACCTTC
CDR3aa: CAWTGEIYGYTF

v_gene: TRBV6-5
len: 15
d_gene: TRBD1
j_gene: TRBJ2-1
CDR3nt: TGTGCCAGCAGCAATTGGCAGGGGGCGGGTAATGAGCAGTTCTTC
CDR3aa: CASSNWQGAGNEQFF

v_gene: TRBV19
len: 13
d_gene: -
j_gene: TRBJ1-2
CDR3nt: TGTGCCAGTAGGACCTTGGCTAACTATGGCTACACCTTC
CDR3aa: CASRTLANYGYTF

v_gene: TRBV4-1
len: 13
d_gene: -
j_gene: TRBJ2-1
CDR3nt: TGCGCCAGCAGCTCAGGAACAAGGAATGAGCAGTTCTTC
CDR3aa: CASSSGTRNEQFF

v_gene: TRBV21-1
len: 15
d_gene: -
j_gene: TRBJ2-1
CDR3nt: TGTGCCAGCAGCACATCCTCTGGGGGAGGGAATGAGCAGTTCTTC
CDR3aa: CASSTSSGGGNEQFF

v_gene: TRBV30
len: 13
d_gene: -
j_gene: TRBJ2-7
CDR3nt: TGTGCCTGGAGTGGGGACAACTCCTACGAGCAGTACTTC
CDR3aa: CAWSGDNSYEQYF

v_gene: TRBV28
len: 14
d_gene: -
j_gene: TRBJ2-7
CDR3nt: TGTGCCACCCAGAGGGAGGGGGCGTACTACGAGCAGTACTTC
CDR3aa: CATQREGAYYEQYF